The following is a T cell receptor beta chain sequence with its context. The antigen it binds to is not known. No clone much larger than this one lies a single base away; base qualities are absent. Participants in the prospective study were enrolled through a virtual design, were aged roughly 18 to 100 years, and lived in roughly 24 United States geographic areas. In the prospective study, participants were assigned to cohorts based on the clinical history participants reported in a screening survey and a study questionnaire. Recovered participants in ImmuneRACE Cohort 3 were defined by two consecutive negative NP/OP PCR tests, clearance by a healthcare professional, or resolution of symptoms. In the prospective study, whole blood, serum and a nasopharyngeal or oropharyngeal swab were collected from each participant by mobile phlebotomists. Over a 2-month period, participants in the prospective study had the option of providing additional blood draws and questionnaires. Before DNA extraction, blood samples from the prospective study were shipped at room temperature or frozen.

This sample is drawn from a study of blood T cell repertoires in COVID-19 (dated by TCRdb to about 2020). About the full investigation: Collaborator samples came from the United States, Italy and Spain and covered acute and convalescent phases of COVID-19. The material from the prospective study consisted of cDNA or gDNA derived from T cells, B-cell-depleted T cells, or PBMCs. Subjects who had been exposed to COVID-19, were actively infected with it, or had recovered from it provided the deeply sampled blood TCRbeta repertoires that made up the dataset. A freely available public database, intended as a resource for researchers studying the immune response to SARS-CoV-2, is where the repertoires were released. Samples came from the ongoing ImmuneRACE study (first 160 participants) plus 1,254 subjects from 6 global collaborators. Nearly every sample came with metadata listing a de-identified subject ID, COVID-19 status, age in years and sex. HLA class I and class II types, where available, came from metadata supplied by the sample provider rather than from assay-based typing. Broader findings and caveats from the paper: How much clinical and demographic metadata was included differed by source and by participant, and the metadata was provided uncurated.

The immunoSEQ Assay, a bias-controlled multiplex PCR, was used to amplify TCRbeta CDR3 regions from genomic DNA. The authors' analysis ran thus. The number of nucleated cells in each sample was estimated from the amplification of reference gene primers within the assay. Sequence reads were collapsed and filtered to measure the absolute abundance of every unique TCRbeta CDR3 rearrangement. For each sample, productive Simpson clonality was calculated as the square root of Simpson's diversity index across productive rearrangements. TCRdb took over this immuneACCESS table, retaining in-frame rearrangements with V and J assigned. Such tables are incomplete; in checked studies, under half of the missing clones stem from an unresolved V gene, and the remainder is unexplained. V, J and clone size reflect that table, while D and trimming were determined from the DNA. The table for this sample lists 250,000 or so clones; 70% to 90% of them were counted only once. The ten largest clones capture under 2.5% of the sample.

The junction carries 14 bases between V and J, which are trimmed by 7 bases and 2 bases respectively. Taken from cysteine to phenylalanine, the CDR3 has 14 residues. Just CDR3 DNA is preserved here, 42 bases in frame from base 1. Sequences MNHEY (CDR1) and SMNVEV (CDR2) are obtained from the germline V gene (reference sequence). The sequence joins TRBV27 to TRBJ2-5; the D gene is perhaps TRBD2, on 5 matching bases. Material for sequencing was PBMCs or T cells enriched from blood (not recorded which). The receptor comes from a woman aged 45 to 65 who had recovered from COVID-19. The DNA sequence is TGTGCCAGCACGGCCAGCGGAGTACAAGAGACCCAGTACTTC. It encodes CASTASGVQETQYF.